This entry lists 28 T cell receptor beta chains sequenced from one sample in a study of OX40 agonist ivuxolimab in advanced cancers. Data came from immunoSEQ multiplex PCR; TCRdb stores just in-frame clones and leaves some out. The sample contains tens of thousands of clones, 80% to 90% of which appear only once. The sequenced sample was CD4+ or CD8+ T cells sorted from blood, obtained in a trial of the OX40 agonist ivuxolimab. These receptors were collected from an adult with an advanced solid tumor such as melanoma, head and neck, liver or kidney cancer.

This clone is categorized as medium-sized. The J gene is TRBJ2-7, the V gene TRBV20-1; D unclear. Trimming took off 7 bases at V and 0 bases at J, with 7 bases between the two ends. Germline CDR1 reads DFQATT; CDR2 reads SNEGSKA (reference sequence). The CDR3 consists of 11 residues. The CDR3 region has the DNA TGCAGTGGGGCCAGCTCCTACGAGCAGTACTTC. Protein product: CSGASSYEQYF.

The chain uses TRBV4-3 and TRBJ2-7, with D perhaps TRBD1 or TRBD2 (5 bases each). Germline V gene sequence: CDR1 LGHNA, CDR2 YSLEER. The length of the CDR3 is 13 residues. The V end was cut by 3 bases, the J end by 3 bases, with 9 bases between. The CDR3 DNA is TGCGCCAGCAGCCAGACTGGGGGCTACGAGCAGTACTTC. Amino acid sequence: CASSQTGGYEQYF.

The rearrangement links TRBV4-1 to TRBJ2-3; D gene ambiguous. This CDR3 contains 12 residues. The V gene's germline CDR1 is MGHRA and CDR2 YSYEKL. The V end was cut by 2 bases, the J end by 3 bases, with 3 bases between. The CDR3: CASSQPTDTQYF. The CDR3 coding sequence is TGCGCCAGCAGCCAACCTACAGATACGCAGTATTTT.

This clone appeared once. J is TRBJ1-2 and V is TRBV5-1; 10 bases are shared with TRBD1. Germline-derived CDR1 and CDR2 are SGHRS and YFSETQ. Trimming took 5 bases from V and 4 from J; bases not matched to a gene: 14. The CDR3 spans 17 residues. The CDR3 DNA reads as TGCGCCAGCAGTCCCGGGACAGGGGAGTTAGTCGGCTATGGCTACACCTTC. The encoded protein is CASSPGTGELVGYGYTF. Complete variable domain (other parts from reference TRBV5-1 and TRBJ1-2): KAGVTQTPRYLIKTRGQQVTLSCSPISGHRSVSWYQQTPGQGLQFLFEYFSETQRNKGNFPGRFSGRQFSNSRSEMNVSTLELGDSALYLCASSPGTGELVGYGYTFGSGTRLTVV.

Turning to this clone: This CDR3 is also generated by other DNA sequences in the sample. The J gene is TRBJ2-5, the V gene TRBV27; possibly TRBD2 for D (5 bases). From germline, CDR1 is MNHEY and CDR2 SMNVEV (reference sequence). The CDR3 has 14 amino acids. The V end was cut by 0 bases, the J end by 4 bases, with 9 bases between. CDR3 loop: CASSLSLAGETQYF. In DNA, the CDR3 is TGTGCCAGCAGTTTATCCCTGGCGGGAGAGACCCAGTACTTC.

The chain combines TRBV18 with TRBJ1-5, with 8 bases fitting TRBD1. Germline assignment: CDR1 KGHSH and CDR2 LQKENI. The CDR3 covers 16 residues. V was pared by 2 bases and J by 5 bases, with 8 bases of the junction left unmatched. The CDR3 loop reads CASSPMATGGDQPQHF. The CDR3 nucleotides read TGTGCCAGCTCACCAATGGCTACAGGGGGGGATCAGCCCCAGCATTTT. Full variable domain (outside the CDR3, taken from reference TRBV18 and TRBJ1-5): NAGVMQNPRHLVRRRGQEARLRCSPMKGHSHVYWYRQLPEEGLKFMVYLQKENIIDESGMPKERFSAEFPKEGPSILRIQQVVRGDSAAYFCASSPMATGGDQPQHFGDGTRLSIL.

This clone came up a few times. V and J are TRBV5-1 and TRBJ2-5; D is possibly TRBD1 or TRBD2 (5 bases each). Between the trimmed V and J ends, which lost 0 bases and 4 bases, there was a span of 10 bases. There are 14 residues in the CDR3. Germline V gene sequence: CDR1 SGHRS, CDR2 YFSETQ. The CDR3 is CASSLVPGRETQYF. The CDR3, as DNA: TGCGCCAGCAGCTTGGTTCCAGGGAGAGAGACCCAGTACTTC.

This sequence joins TRBV28 and TRBJ1-5; no clear D gene. V lost 2 bases and J lost 3, with 2 bases in between. The CDR3 covers 12 residues. Germline V lookup: CDR1 MDHEN, CDR2 SYDVKM. CDR3: CASSLVNQPQHF. Written as DNA, the CDR3 is TGTGCCAGCAGTTTAGTCAATCAGCCCCAGCATTTT. The whole variable domain, remainder taken from reference TRBV28 and TRBJ1-5, is DVKVTQSSRYLVKRTGEKVFLECVQDMDHENMFWYRQDPGLGLRLIYFSYDVKMKEKGDIPEGYSVSREKKERFSLILESASTNQTSMYLCASSLVNQPQHFGDGTRLSIL.

The V gene is TRBV19, the J gene TRBJ2-3; TRBD1 matches at 7 bases. The CDR3 is 13 amino acids. Germline values: CDR1 LNHDA, CDR2 SQIVND (reference sequence). After removal of 5 bases from V and 5 bases from J, the junction contained 4 bases not matched to a gene. CDR3 loop: CASSPGGRDTQYF. CDR3 nucleotides: TGTGCCAGTAGTCCAGGGGGACGAGATACGCAGTATTTT.

This rearrangement joins TRBV16 to TRBJ1-2; D is uncertain. Germline CDR1 reads KGHSY; CDR2 reads FQNENV. This CDR3 spans 17 amino acids. The V end lost 2 bases, the J end lost 5 bases, and 21 bases lay between the germline ends. The CDR3, as DNA: TGTGCCAGCAGCCAACCTGTGGCAGGAAAAGAACTGTATGGCTACACCTTC. This sequence encodes CASSQPVAGKELYGYTF.

The chain combines TRBV2 with TRBJ1-4; D unclear. The CDR3 totals 12 residues. Trimming removed 7 bases from V and 7 bases from J, with 10 bases in between. Germline V lookup: CDR1 SNHLY, CDR2 FYNNEI. CDR3 sequence: CASKGVAEKLFF. Written as DNA, the CDR3 is TGTGCCAGCAAGGGAGTCGCTGAAAAACTGTTTTTT.

The V call is TRBV30, the J call TRBJ1-5; no definite D call. This CDR3 has 14 amino acids. V was trimmed by 0 bases and J by 7 bases, leaving 13 bases between them. Germline values: CDR1 GTSNPN, CDR2 SVGIG (reference sequence). In DNA form, the CDR3 reads TGTGCCTGGAGTGTAGGTCTATCTGGGCAGCCCCAGCATTTT. It translates to CAWSVGLSGQPQHF. Full variable domain (missing parts from reference TRBV30 and TRBJ1-5): SQTIHQWPATLVQPVGSPLSLECTVEGTSNPNLYWYRQAAGRGLQLLFYSVGIGQISSEVPQNLSASRPQDRQFILSSKKLLLSDSGFYLCAWSVGLSGQPQHFGDGTRLSIL.

A remark on this clone: The junction departs from the called germline gene at one end, perhaps through a read error. The chain couples TRBV10-3 to TRBJ2-4, with D unresolved. This CDR3 is 12 amino acids long. Germline V lookup: CDR1 ENHRY, CDR2 SYGVKD. The CDR3 DNA follows: TGTGCCATCAGTGATTCTTTAGGGCCCCTCTTCTTC. This codes for CAISDSLGPLFF.

This rearrangement joins TRBV28 to TRBJ2-2; tentative D call: TRBD1 (6 bases). This CDR3 has 12 residues. Germline V gives CDR1 MDHEN, CDR2 SYDVKM. V was cut by 10 bases and J by 6 bases, with 12 bases left in between. The CDR3 region is CATSQGPGELFF. The DNA of the CDR3 is TGTGCCACCTCACAGGGCCCCGGGGAGCTGTTTTTT.

V and J are TRBV2 and TRBJ2-2; 10 bases fit TRBD2. Germline V CDR1 and CDR2: SNHLY, FYNNEI. The trim removed 7 bases at V and 4 bases at J, leaving 3 bases unmatched. The CDR3 runs 14 residues. Here the CDR3 reads CASTSGGGTGELFF. The CDR3 nucleotides read TGTGCCAGCACAAGCGGGGGGGGCACCGGGGAGCTGTTTTTT.

The genes are TRBV28 and TRBJ1-5, with TRBD1 matching 10 bases. J gave up 7 bases and V 6 bases, and 6 bases lay outside the gene matches. This CDR3 has 14 amino acids. The germline gives CDR1 MDHEN, CDR2 SYDVKM. The CDR3: CASSRQGARQPQHF. CDR3 coding DNA: TGTGCCAGCAGCCGACAGGGGGCCCGGCAGCCCCAGCATTTT.

The chain combines TRBV14 with TRBJ2-5, with D possibly TRBD2 on 6 matching bases. Germline assignment: CDR1 SGHDN and CDR2 FVKESK. There are 14 residues in the CDR3. The germline V and J ends were trimmed by 3 bases and 3 bases, with 11 bases remaining between them. DNA for the CDR3: TGTGCCAGCAGCCAGCGGGGTGGGAAAGAGACCCAGTACTTC. This gives the protein CASSQRGGKETQYF.

V is TRBV5-1 and J is TRBJ2-2; D assignment may be TRBD1 or TRBD2 (5 bases each). Germline V gives CDR1 SGHRS, CDR2 YFSETQ. The CDR3 contains 16 residues. V lost 1 base and J 1 base, leaving 11 bases between the germline ends. The CDR3 loop reads CASSLRGPVNTGELFF. The CDR3 bases are TGCGCCAGCAGCTTGAGGGGACCGGTGAACACCGGGGAGCTGTTTTTT.

The chain links TRBV29-1 to TRBJ2-3; D is unclear. V lost 6 bases to trimming and J lost 0 bases, with 16 bases between them. The CDR3 loop spans 15 amino acids. Germline loops: CDR1 SQVTM, CDR2 ANQGSEA. CDR3 nucleotide sequence: TGCAGCGTGGGAATAGGACGTTCAAGCACAGATACGCAGTATTTT. It codes for CSVGIGRSSTDTQYF.

The chain couples TRBV11-1 to TRBJ2-1; 7 positions agree with TRBD1. The J segment lost 7 bases and the V segment lost 1 base, leaving 10 bases of the junction unmatched. The CDR3 loop spans 16 amino acids. CDR1 and CDR2 from the germline V gene are SGHAT and FQDESV (reference sequence). For the CDR3, the DNA is TGTGCCAGCAGCTTAGGATACCGGGACAGAGAAAATGAGCAGTTCTTC. Its protein is CASSLGYRDRENEQFF.

The chain combines TRBV6-6 with TRBJ1-5, with D possibly TRBD1 on 6 matching bases. Trimming pared 10 bases from V and 4 bases from J, leaving 14 bases between. Germline loops: CDR1 MNHNY, CDR2 SVGAGI (reference sequence). The CDR3 covers 13 residues. CDR3 coding DNA: TGTGCCACCAGAGGGGGTTTTAATCAGCCCCAGCATTTT. It specifies CATRGGFNQPQHF.

This clone was seen just once. V usage is TRBV28 and J usage is TRBJ1-2; D uncertain. The CDR3 covers 13 residues. The germline V gene encodes CDR1 MDHEN and CDR2 SYDVKM. Trimming took off 3 bases at V and 4 bases at J, with 9 bases between the two ends. The DNA of the CDR3 is TGTGCCAGCAGTTTTCCTTTCACCTATGGCTACACCTTC. It codes for CASSFPFTYGYTF.

V is TRBV6-6 and J is TRBJ2-3, with D unclear. The ends were cut back, 2 bases at V and 5 bases at J, with 8 bases in the middle. Germline V gene lookup returns CDR1 MNHNY and CDR2 SVGAGI (reference sequence). The CDR3 is made up of 13 amino acids. CDR3 loop: CASSYGEKDTQYF. CDR3 in DNA: TGTGCCAGCAGTTACGGAGAAAAAGATACGCAGTATTTT.

CDR3 amino acids: CASSEVSVQPQHF. The CDR3 coding sequence is TGTGCCAGCAGTGAAGTGAGCGTGCAGCCCCAGCATTTT. The chain recombines TRBV2 with TRBJ1-5; D gene ambiguous. The CDR3 is made up of 13 amino acids. Germline V lookup: CDR1 SNHLY, CDR2 FYNNEI. The V gene lost 1 base and the J gene lost 7 bases, with 8 bases spanning the gap.

The chain joins TRBV6-5 to TRBJ2-5; 9 bases map to TRBD1. The ends lost 5 bases at V and 4 bases at J; junction bases unmatched: 8. The CDR3 consists of 15 residues. CDR1 is MNHEY and CDR2 is SVGAGI in the germline V gene. The DNA of the CDR3 is TGTGCCAGCAGTAGACAGGGGGGTCTAGGAGAGACCCAGTACTTC. Translating gives CASSRQGGLGETQYF.

The chain carries TRBV10-1 and TRBJ1-1; maybe TRBD1 (5 bases). The CDR3 is 13 residues long. Germline values: CDR1 WNHNN, CDR2 SYGVQD (reference sequence). Trimming took off 7 bases at V and 4 bases at J, with 13 bases between the two ends. CDR3 region: CASMQGKGTEAFF. CDR3 in DNA: TGCGCCAGCATGCAGGGAAAAGGCACTGAAGCTTTCTTT.

J is TRBJ1-2 and V is TRBV19, with TRBD1 identical over 8 bases. The junction had 5 bases not matched to a gene; V was cut back by 3 bases and J by 5 bases. The CDR3 loop spans 14 amino acids. Germline V gene lookup returns CDR1 LNHDA and CDR2 SQIVND (reference sequence). The CDR3 sequence: CASSIDRGEYGYTF. CDR3 nucleotide sequence: TGTGCCAGTAGTATTGACAGGGGAGAGTATGGCTACACCTTC.

V usage is TRBV6-5 and J usage is TRBJ1-5, with D tentatively TRBD1 (5 bases). The CDR3 has 14 amino acids. Germline CDR1 reads MNHEY; CDR2 reads SVGAGI. V lost 6 bases to trimming and J lost 4 bases, with 13 bases between them. The CDR3 loop is CASRKLRGNQPQHF. In DNA, the CDR3 is TGTGCCAGCAGGAAATTAAGGGGTAATCAGCCCCAGCATTTT.